Given below is one T cell receptor beta chain in context. Its target is unknown. This record belongs to a study of shared clonotypes between healthy human individuals. Assay execution took place at the deep level. Across several immunoSEQ plates, the genomic DNA of each subset was split evenly. Measured with immunoSEQ multiplex PCR; TCRdb has only the in-frame clones, and not every one. The sample has approximately 1,500,000 clones; around 98% are singletons. Study-level points and caveats: It was only blood that was sampled, and tissue repertoires likely differ. With several donors compared, roughly 5% of naive CD4 clonotypes were shared.

This CDR3 is built from 14 residues. V dropped 6 bases and J dropped 0 bases, with 9 bases sitting between them. The germline gives CDR1 MDHEN, CDR2 SYDVKM. The gene calls are TRBV28 and TRBJ1-5; D remains unclear. This TCR was sampled from a man aged 30 to 39 in good health. Sequenced input: naive CD4+ T cells sorted from blood. As for subset: CD45RA+ positively selected. CDR3 residues: CASRAPVSNQPQHF. CDR3 nucleotide sequence: TGTGCCAGCAGGGCACCCGTTAGCAATCAGCCCCAGCATTTT.